This is a list of T cell receptor beta chains from one sample in a study of T cell responses to AZD1222 COVID-19 vaccine. Libraries were prepared by immunoSEQ multiplex PCR; TCRdb keeps only in-frame clonotypes and omits some of them. The profile shows 110,000 to 150,000 clones, around nine tenths of them singletons. The sample was peripheral blood, taken on day 0 of AZD1222 vaccination. The source is an adult in good health. The CDR3 runs from the conserved cysteine through the conserved F or W. Fields, in order: V gene, J gene, D gene, clone size, CDR3 DNA, CDR3 protein. The D gene is left open where the match is weak. Clone size is given for some rows only: seen once, a few or many times, or a class if the clone is expanded.

v_gene: TRBV18; j_gene: TRBJ2-7; d_gene: TRBD2; abundance: -; CDR3nt: TGTGCCAGCTCCCCGGGACTAGCGGCAGATATGGAGCAGTACTTC; CDR3aa: CASSPGLAADMEQYF
v_gene: TRBV3-1/TRBV3-2; j_gene: TRBJ1-5; d_gene: -; abundance: -; CDR3nt: TGTGCCAGCAGCCACCGGAATCAGCCCCAGCATTTT; CDR3aa: CASSHRNQPQHF
v_gene: TRBV14; j_gene: TRBJ2-2; d_gene: TRBD2; abundance: -; CDR3nt: TGTGCCAGCAGCCAACTAGCGGGAGTGGACGGGGAGCTGTTTTTT; CDR3aa: CASSQLAGVDGELFF
v_gene: TRBV30; j_gene: TRBJ2-1; d_gene: -; abundance: -; CDR3nt: TGTGCCTGGAAACAGGCTTGGTTTATGATCTTC; CDR3aa: CAWKQAWFMIF
v_gene: TRBV5-8; j_gene: TRBJ2-1; d_gene: -; abundance: -; CDR3nt: TGTGCCAGCAGCTGGGCGCTGAGCTCCTACAATGAGCAGTTCTTC; CDR3aa: CASSWALSSYNEQFF
v_gene: TRBV7-8; j_gene: TRBJ2-2; d_gene: -; abundance: -; CDR3nt: TGTGCCAGCACGCCCGCGGGGTTTGCGGGTAGACCCCCCAACACCGGGGAGCTGTTTTTT; CDR3aa: CASTPAGFAGRPPNTGELFF
v_gene: TRBV11-3; j_gene: TRBJ1-1; d_gene: -; abundance: -; CDR3nt: TGTGCCAGCAGCCTAGGGGGAAACACTGAAGCTTTCTTT; CDR3aa: CASSLGGNTEAFF
v_gene: TRBV18; j_gene: TRBJ1-5; d_gene: TRBD1; abundance: -; CDR3nt: TGTGCCAGCTCACAGAGAGACAGGGGTAGCAATCAGCCCCAGCATTTT; CDR3aa: CASSQRDRGSNQPQHF
v_gene: TRBV21-1; j_gene: TRBJ2-1; d_gene: -; abundance: -; CDR3nt: TGTGCCAGCAGCATAACCAACCGGGGCCAAGGTCAGTTCTTC; CDR3aa: CASSITNRGQGQFF
v_gene: TRBV4-1; j_gene: TRBJ1-1; d_gene: -; abundance: -; CDR3nt: TGCGCCAGCAGCCAAGGAGGGGGTGGGGTCGGGTACACTGAAGCTTTCTTT; CDR3aa: CASSQGGGGVGYTEAFF
v_gene: TRBV19; j_gene: TRBJ1-6; d_gene: -; abundance: -; CDR3nt: TGTGCCAGTAGTATAGATTCCCGACAATGGAATTCACCCCTCCACTTT; CDR3aa: CASSIDSRQWNSPLHF
v_gene: TRBV11-2; j_gene: TRBJ1-5; d_gene: -; abundance: few; CDR3nt: TGTGCCAGCAGCTTTGGTCTGGGGAGCAATCAGCCCCAGCATTTT; CDR3aa: CASSFGLGSNQPQHF
v_gene: TRBV7-8; j_gene: TRBJ2-5; d_gene: TRBD1; abundance: once; CDR3nt: TGTGCCAGCAGTCCCTACCCCCCTTACAGGGGGCAACAAGAGACCCAGTACTTC; CDR3aa: CASSPYPPYRGQQETQYF
v_gene: TRBV6-2/TRBV6-3; j_gene: TRBJ2-1; d_gene: -; abundance: few; CDR3nt: TGTGCCAGCAGCCTAGGGGACACATATTTCGGGCAGTTCTTC; CDR3aa: CASSLGDTYFGQFF
v_gene: TRBV11-2; j_gene: TRBJ2-1; d_gene: TRBD2; abundance: -; CDR3nt: TGTGCCAGCAGCTCCCCCCGACTAGCGGGGGACCCCTACAATGAGCAGTTCTTC; CDR3aa: CASSSPRLAGDPYNEQFF
v_gene: TRBV3-1/TRBV3-2; j_gene: TRBJ1-2; d_gene: -; abundance: -; CDR3nt: TGTGCCAGCAGCCTACGGTACTATGGCTACACCTTC; CDR3aa: CASSLRYYGYTF
v_gene: TRBV3-1/TRBV3-2; j_gene: TRBJ2-1; d_gene: -; abundance: -; CDR3nt: TGTGCCAGCAGCCAACTTGCCCCGAGGGGGAGGGATGAGCAGTTCTTC; CDR3aa: CASSQLAPRGRDEQFF
v_gene: TRBV5-1; j_gene: TRBJ1-4; d_gene: -; abundance: -; CDR3nt: TGCGCCAGCAGCCTGAGGGGACTGGTCGCAGGGGAACTGTTTTTT; CDR3aa: CASSLRGLVAGELFF
v_gene: TRBV6-4; j_gene: TRBJ2-3; d_gene: -; abundance: -; CDR3nt: TGTGCCAGCGCTGTCGCCCGCACAGATACGCAGTATTTT; CDR3aa: CASAVARTDTQYF
v_gene: TRBV7-9; j_gene: TRBJ2-1; d_gene: TRBD2; abundance: -; CDR3nt: TGTGCCAGCAGCTGGAGCGGGGAACCCCCCTACAATGAGCAGTTCTTC; CDR3aa: CASSWSGEPPYNEQFF